What follows are 32 T cell receptor beta chains derived from one specimen sequenced in a study of Graves' ophthalmopathy and Graves' hyperthyroidism. The authors amplified TCR beta CDR3 regions from RNA transcripts. Amplification began with first-round RT-PCR using HTBI primers, then second-round multiplex PCR was performed. One entry per CDR3 protein, called by TCRdb with MiXCR from the multiplex PCR reads. The sample yields approximately 330,000 distinct CDR3 sequences, roughly 15% seen once. The sequenced material came from peripheral blood. The receptors were gathered from an adult man with Graves' ophthalmopathy.

The V gene is TRBV7-8, the J gene TRBJ2-5; 15 bases match TRBD2. Trimming took 2 bases from V and 5 from J; bases not matched to a gene: 3. The CDR3 has 16 residues. Germline loops: CDR1 SGHVS, CDR2 FQNEAQ. CDR3 region: CASSLTGLAGGETQYF. The CDR3 nucleotides read TGTGCCAGCAGCTTAACCGGACTAGCGGGAGGGGAGACCCAGTACTTC.

As concerns this clonotype: A much larger clone differs by one base, so this may be a read error. V and J are TRBV12-3 or TRBV12-4 and TRBJ1-5; perhaps TRBD1 as D (5 bases). The CDR3 is 15 residues long. The CDR3 DNA reads TGTGTCAGCAGTTTAGGAGGGACCCCCAATCAGCCCCAGCATTTT. Translation gives CVSSLGGTPNQPQHF.

This clonotype was counted ten times or more. Here the CDR3 reads CASSESRRRETQYF. DNA of the CDR3: TGTGCCAGCAGTGAATCAAGGAGACGAGAGACCCAGTACTTC. The genes are TRBV2 and TRBJ2-5; D remains ambiguous. Germline CDR1 is SNHLY and CDR2 is FYNNEI. Between the trimmed V and J ends, which lost 2 bases and 4 bases, there was a span of 11 bases. This CDR3 has 14 amino acids.

This clonotype was found many times. This rearrangement joins TRBV3-1 to TRBJ1-1; tentative D call: TRBD1 (5 bases). The CDR3 loop spans 13 amino acids. Trimming stripped 0 bases from V and 10 bases from J, with 12 bases between. Germline lookup yields CDR1 LGHDT and CDR2 YNNKEL (reference sequence). The CDR3 loop is CASSQDRVGIAFF. The CDR3 region has the DNA TGTGCCAGCAGCCAAGACAGGGTTGGGATAGCTTTCTTT.

This clonotype showed up many times. The chain carries TRBV7-9 and TRBJ2-5; tentative D call: TRBD1 (6 bases). The germline V and J ends were trimmed by 6 bases and 7 bases, with 15 bases remaining between them. Germline-derived CDR1 and CDR2 are SEHNR and FQNEAQ (reference sequence). The CDR3 runs to 13 residues. The CDR3 loop reads CASSRQGFGTQYF. DNA for the CDR3: TGTGCCAGCAGTCGTCAGGGGTTCGGGACCCAGTACTTC.

This clonotype was recorded many times. The chain joins TRBV7-9 to TRBJ1-1; perhaps TRBD1 as D (5 bases). There are 12 residues in the CDR3. The germline V and J ends were trimmed by 3 bases and 5 bases, with 7 bases remaining between them. Germline V gives CDR1 SEHNR, CDR2 FQNEAQ (reference sequence). CDR3 in DNA: TGTGCCAGCAGCTTCGGGGCGACTGAAGCTTTCTTT. Translating it yields CASSFGATEAFF.

This clonotype was recorded many times. The chain is built from TRBV9 and TRBJ2-2, with 11 bases fitting TRBD2. The germline gives CDR1 SGDLS, CDR2 YYNGEE. V was clipped by 2 bases and J by 5 bases; unmatched bases: 5. The CDR3 is made up of 16 amino acids. CDR3 in DNA: TGTGCCAGCAGCGTTATGTCTAGCGGGGGGACCGGGGAGCTGTTTTTT. Amino acid sequence: CASSVMSSGGTGELFF.

This clonotype was observed at least ten times. V and J are TRBV27 and TRBJ1-1, with 9 nucleotides matching TRBD1. The V gene end was trimmed by 7 bases and the J gene end by 7 bases; junction bases not matched to a gene: 4. CDR1 is MNHEY and CDR2 is SMNVEV in the germline V gene (reference sequence). The CDR3 runs to 12 residues. The CDR3 DNA sequence: TGTGCCAGCAAAACAGGGGGCGTTGAAGCTTTCTTT. Translating it yields CASKTGGVEAFF.

V usage is TRBV29-1 and J usage is TRBJ1-5; 10 bases match TRBD1. Germline CDR1 SQVTM, CDR2 ANQGSEA. The CDR3 is 15 residues long. V shed 5 bases, J shed 2 bases, and the junction held 6 bases outside the gene matches. In DNA, the CDR3 is TGCAGCGTTTTTTCCGGGACAGGGGGCAATCAGCCCCAGCATTTT. As protein: CSVFSGTGGNQPQHF.

This clonotype was picked up a small number of times. A much more abundant neighbour one base away suggests this may be a read error. CDR3 loop: CSAHPGINTEAFF. Here the CDR3 DNA reads TGCAGTGCTCACCCCGGGATCAACACTGAAGCTTTCTTT. V and J are TRBV20-1 and TRBJ1-1, with no clear D. CDR1 and CDR2 from the germline V gene are DFQATT and SNEGSKA (reference sequence). The CDR3 has 13 amino acids. V was pared by 5 bases and J by 2 bases, with 12 bases between.

This clonotype was found a few times. J is TRBJ1-2 and V is TRBV5-1; 11 bases match TRBD1. Germline values: CDR1 SGHRS, CDR2 YFSETQ. The CDR3 loop spans 15 amino acids. V lost 4 bases to trimming and J lost 2 bases; unmatched junction nucleotides: 4. CDR3 bases: TGCGCCAGCAGCCCGGGACAGGGGGAAAACTATGGCTACACCTTC. Amino acid sequence: CASSPGQGENYGYTF. The entire variable domain, with the rest obtained from reference TRBV5-1 and TRBJ1-2, is as follows: KAGVTQTPRYLIKTRGQQVTLSCSPISGHRSVSWYQQTPGQGLQFLFEYFSETQRNKGNFPGRFSGRQFSNSRSEMNVSTLELGDSALYLCASSPGQGENYGYTFGSGTRLTVV.

Many counts were recorded for this clonotype. The chain uses TRBV6-1 and TRBJ1-3; tentatively, D is TRBD1 (5 bases). This CDR3 has 15 amino acids. The ends were cut back, 6 bases at V and 0 bases at J, with 12 bases in the middle. CDR1 is MNHNS and CDR2 is SASEGT in the germline V gene. The CDR3 loop reads CASRPPGFSGNTIYF. Here the CDR3 DNA reads TGTGCCAGCAGACCACCAGGGTTCTCTGGAAACACCATATATTTT.

This clonotype was recorded many times. The rearrangement links TRBV6-4 to TRBJ1-2; the D is unclear. The CDR3 covers 17 residues. V was trimmed by 6 bases and J by 4 bases, leaving 24 bases between them. In germline, CDR1 is MRHNA, CDR2 SNTAGT. CDR3 DNA sequence: TGTGCCAGCAGCCCACCGGTCCCGGGAAAGTCGGGCTATGGCTACACCTTC. As protein: CASSPPVPGKSGYGYTF.

In this sample, this clonotype turned up many times. The gene calls are TRBV5-6 and TRBJ1-1; 7 nucleotides line up with TRBD1. From germline, CDR1 is SGHDT and CDR2 YYEEEE. The CDR3 has 14 amino acids. Trimming removed 2 bases from V and 6 bases from J; junction bases left unmatched: 7. The CDR3 sequence is CASSFLGGLPEAFF. The CDR3 nucleotides read TGTGCCAGCAGCTTTTTAGGGGGCCTCCCTGAAGCTTTCTTT.

In its sample, this clonotype was seen many times. The rearrangement links TRBV6-1 to TRBJ1-2; TRBD1 agrees at 7 bases. The J segment lost 3 bases and the V segment lost 6 bases, leaving 4 bases of the junction unmatched. Germline CDR1 is MNHNS and CDR2 is SASEGT. The CDR3 has 13 residues. CDR3 DNA: TGTGCCAGCAGAAGACAGGGTGACTATGGCTACACCTTC. Amino acids: CASRRQGDYGYTF.

This clonotype was counted ten times or more. V and J are TRBV6-5 and TRBJ2-7; D gene uncertain. Germline CDR1 is MNHEY and CDR2 is SVGAGI. The germline V and J ends were trimmed by 5 bases and 5 bases, with 19 bases remaining between them. CDR3 length: 15 amino acids. CDR3 coding DNA: TGTGCCAGCAGTCCTGGGATTGAGTTGATCAACGAGCAGTACTTC. Protein: CASSPGIELINEQYF.

The table lists this clonotype with many counts. For the CDR3, the DNA is TGCGCCAGCAGCTACCGGGACATCAACATGGGAGGCGAGCAGTACTTC. Protein: CASSYRDINMGGEQYF. The chain couples TRBV5-1 to TRBJ2-7; the D gene could be TRBD1 or TRBD2 (6 bases each). Trimming removed 3 bases at V and 6 bases at J, with 22 bases between. The germline V gene encodes CDR1 SGHRS and CDR2 YFSETQ. The CDR3 has 16 residues.

This clonotype was detected many times. The CDR3: CASSLEGSTWETQYF. DNA of the CDR3: TGTGCCAGCAGCTTAGAGGGCAGTACCTGGGAGACCCAGTACTTC. The chain links TRBV7-8 to TRBJ2-5; D remains ambiguous. From germline, CDR1 is SGHVS and CDR2 FQNEAQ. V was clipped by 1 base and J by 5 bases, with 14 bases between them. This CDR3 comprises 15 residues.

In its sample, this clonotype was seen many times. V usage is TRBV20-1 and J usage is TRBJ1-2; TRBD1 might be the D (6 bases). Trimming left V 5 bases short and J 2 bases short, with 21 bases between. The CDR3 contains 16 residues. CDR1 and CDR2 (germline): DFQATT, SNEGSKA (reference sequence). The CDR3 region has the DNA TGCAGTGCTGCGGTGGGGGCCACGTTCTTCAACTATGGCTACACCTTC. As protein: CSAAVGATFFNYGYTF.

This clonotype was seen at least ten times. The chain uses TRBV5-1 and TRBJ1-6; D may be TRBD1 (6 bases). Germline CDR1 is SGHRS and CDR2 is YFSETQ. V lost 6 bases and J lost 10, with 14 bases in between. The CDR3 has 13 residues. The CDR3 DNA is TGCGCCAGCAACCCACAGGGAGGCTCACCCCTCCACTTT. Its translation is CASNPQGGSPLHF.

This clonotype was counted at least ten times. The chain has TRBV19 and TRBJ1-2, with 8 bases aligning to TRBD1. CDR3 size: 15 residues. CDR1 LNHDA and CDR2 SQIVND come from the germline V gene (reference sequence). The trim removed 10 bases at V and 3 bases at J, leaving 13 bases unmatched. As DNA, the CDR3 is TGTGCCACCAAAGGGACAGGAATCCTCGACTATGGCTACACCTTC. This codes for CATKGTGILDYGYTF.

This clonotype was recorded many times. This chain joins TRBV6-4 and TRBJ1-3; D not resolved. Between the trimmed V and J ends, which lost 8 bases and 0 bases, there was a span of 20 bases. There are 17 residues in the CDR3. Germline loops: CDR1 MRHNA, CDR2 SNTAGT. CDR3 DNA: TGTGCCAGCGGGGAAATTTATGGACTGAACTCTGGAAACACCATATATTTT. It specifies CASGEIYGLNSGNTIYF.

This clonotype was detected many times. The chain has TRBV4-3 and TRBJ1-2, with D possibly being TRBD1 (5 bases). The CDR3 has 15 residues. V lost 0 bases to trimming and J lost 3 bases, with 11 bases between them. Germline V gives CDR1 LGHNA, CDR2 YSLEER. The CDR3 here is CASSQDQQDYYGYTF. DNA of the CDR3: TGCGCCAGCAGCCAAGATCAACAGGACTACTATGGCTACACCTTC.

This clonotype appeared many times. V gene TRBV20-1 combines with J gene TRBJ1-5; D call uncertain. Trimming took 1 base from V and 4 from J, leaving 11 bases between them. This CDR3 has 14 amino acids. Germline CDR1 is DFQATT and CDR2 is SNEGSKA (reference sequence). CDR3 DNA: TGCAGTGCTAGAGCCGGACGGGGAAATCAGCCCCAGCATTTT. Amino acid sequence: CSARAGRGNQPQHF.

This clonotype was counted ten times or more. The chain has TRBV6-7 and TRBJ2-7; 8 nucleotides line up with TRBD2. TRBV6-7 is known as an ORF, though its function is uncertain. V was pared by 6 bases and J by 3 bases, with 13 bases of the junction left unmatched. The CDR3 runs 16 residues. CDR3 in DNA: TGTGCCAGCAGACTCGTCTCGGGGCGGGAGGTCTACGAGCAGTACTTC. It yields the protein CASRLVSGREVYEQYF.

This clonotype was recorded at least ten times. V is TRBV20-1 and J is TRBJ2-5; 12 bases are a match to TRBD1. This CDR3 comprises 16 residues. Germline assignment: CDR1 DFQATT and CDR2 SNEGSKA (reference sequence). V shed 7 bases, J shed 5 bases, and the junction held 14 bases outside the gene matches. The CDR3 nucleotides are TGCAGTGGCCTTCTACCGGGACAGGGGGCGCGGGAGACCCAGTACTTC. It specifies CSGLLPGQGARETQYF.

This clonotype appeared a few times. The gene calls are TRBV12-3 or TRBV12-4 and TRBJ1-2; D gene unclear. This CDR3 has 12 amino acids. V was pared by 10 bases and J by 7 bases, with 16 bases between. The CDR3 loop is CANRPRVGGYTF. The CDR3 nucleotides read TGTGCCAACAGACCCCGGGTGGGTGGCTACACCTTC.

This clonotype was detected many times. The gene calls are TRBV6-1 and TRBJ2-4, with unresolved D. The CDR3 has 15 residues. Trimming left V 6 bases short and J 0 bases short, with 12 bases between. Germline CDR1 and CDR2: MNHNS and SASEGT. In DNA, the CDR3 is TGTGCCAGCAGCGACCGCACATCAGCCAAAAACATTCAGTACTTC. It is translated as CASSDRTSAKNIQYF.

This clonotype was counted many times. V gene TRBV7-9 combines with J gene TRBJ2-7; D assignment may be TRBD1 or TRBD2 (5 bases each). V lost 4 bases and J 6 bases, leaving 19 bases between the germline ends. CDR1 and CDR2 from the germline V gene are SEHNR and FQNEAQ (reference sequence). The CDR3 is made up of 15 amino acids. The CDR3: CASSSEGTGPGEQYF. In DNA form, the CDR3 reads TGTGCCAGCAGCTCAGAGGGGACCGGGCCAGGCGAGCAGTACTTC.

This clonotype was counted many times. The gene calls are TRBV4-2 and TRBJ2-7; 9 bases align to TRBD1. Germline V gene lookup returns CDR1 LGHNA and CDR2 YNFKEQ. This CDR3 is built from 16 residues. After removal of 0 bases from V and 4 bases from J, the junction contained 7 bases not matched to a gene. CDR3: CASSQDTGTGRYEQYF. The DNA of the CDR3 is TGTGCCAGCAGCCAAGATACCGGGACAGGGAGGTACGAGCAGTACTTC.

This clonotype was detected many times. The chain carries TRBV30 and TRBJ1-1; D uncertain. The CDR3 extends over 15 amino acids. Germline loops: CDR1 GTSNPN, CDR2 SVGIG (reference sequence). Trimming took 0 bases from V and 4 from J, leaving 15 bases between them. CDR3 in amino acids: CAWSVLHPTTTEAFF. The DNA of the CDR3 is TGTGCCTGGAGTGTACTCCACCCTACGACCACTGAAGCTTTCTTT.

This chain connects TRBV28 to TRBJ1-6, with D possibly matching TRBD1 (6 bases). V dropped 5 bases and J dropped 10 bases, with 18 bases sitting between them. Germline assignment: CDR1 MDHEN and CDR2 SYDVKM. The CDR3 sequence is 15 residues long. The CDR3 is CASSPEQGSPSPLHF. Here the CDR3 DNA reads TGTGCCAGCAGTCCCGAACAGGGTTCGCCCTCACCCCTCCACTTT.